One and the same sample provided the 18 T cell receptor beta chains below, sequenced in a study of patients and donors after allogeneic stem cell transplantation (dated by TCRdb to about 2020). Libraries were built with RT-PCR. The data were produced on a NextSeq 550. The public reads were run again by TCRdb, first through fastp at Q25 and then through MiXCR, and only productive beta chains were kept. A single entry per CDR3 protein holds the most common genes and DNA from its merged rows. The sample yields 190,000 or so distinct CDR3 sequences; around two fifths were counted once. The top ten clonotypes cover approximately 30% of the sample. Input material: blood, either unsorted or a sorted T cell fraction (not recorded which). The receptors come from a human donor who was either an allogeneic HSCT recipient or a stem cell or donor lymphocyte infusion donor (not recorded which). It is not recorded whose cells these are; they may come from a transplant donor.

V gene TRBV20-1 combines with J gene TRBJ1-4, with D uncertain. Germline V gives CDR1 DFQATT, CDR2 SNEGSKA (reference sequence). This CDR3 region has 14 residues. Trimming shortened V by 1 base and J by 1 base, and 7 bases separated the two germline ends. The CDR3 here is CSARARGTNEKLFF. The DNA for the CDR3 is TGCAGTGCTAGAGCACGGGGAACTAATGAAAAACTGTTTTTT.

CDR3 sequence (DNA): TGTGCCAGCAGCCAAGTACCGCGGGTCGGGGACACCGGGGAGCTGTTTTTT. This gives the protein CASSQVPRVGDTGELFF. The V gene is TRBV3-1, the J gene TRBJ2-2; TRBD2 is a possible D gene (5 bases). Germline V CDR1 and CDR2: LGHDT, YNNKEL (reference sequence). The ends were cut back, 1 base at V and 3 bases at J, with 15 bases in the middle. The length of the CDR3 is 17 residues.

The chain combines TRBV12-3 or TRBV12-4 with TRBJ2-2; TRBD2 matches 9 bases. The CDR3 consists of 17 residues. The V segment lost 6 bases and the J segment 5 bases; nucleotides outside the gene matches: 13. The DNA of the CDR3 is TGTGCCAGCAGGCCAACTAGCGGGTGGGAGGGTACCGGGGAGCTGTTTTTT. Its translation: CASRPTSGWEGTGELFF.

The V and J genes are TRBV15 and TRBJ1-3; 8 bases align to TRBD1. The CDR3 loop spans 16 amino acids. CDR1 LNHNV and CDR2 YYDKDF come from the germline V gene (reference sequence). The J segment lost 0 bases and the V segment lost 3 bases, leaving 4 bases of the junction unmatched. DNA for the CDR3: TGTGCCACCAGCAGGGGGACAGGAACCTCTGGAAACACCATATATTTT. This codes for CATSRGTGTSGNTIYF. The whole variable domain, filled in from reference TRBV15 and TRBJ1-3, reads DAMVIQNPRYQVTQFGKPVTLSCSQTLNHNVMYWYQQKSSQAPKLLFHYYDKDFNNEADTPDNFQSRRPNTSFCFLDIRSPGLGDTAMYLCATSRGTGTSGNTIYFGEGSWLTVV.

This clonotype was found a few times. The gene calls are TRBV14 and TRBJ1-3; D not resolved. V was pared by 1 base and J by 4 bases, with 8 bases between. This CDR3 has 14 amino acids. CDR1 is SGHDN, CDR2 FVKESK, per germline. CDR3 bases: TGTGCCAGCAGCCAAGGGGGTACAGGAAACACCATATATTTT. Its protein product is CASSQGGTGNTIYF.

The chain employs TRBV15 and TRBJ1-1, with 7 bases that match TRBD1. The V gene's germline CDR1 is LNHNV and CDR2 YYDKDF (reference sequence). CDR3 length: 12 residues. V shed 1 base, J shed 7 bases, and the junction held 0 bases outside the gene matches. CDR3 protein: CATSRGQGEAFF. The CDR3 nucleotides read TGTGCCACCAGCAGAGGACAGGGTGAAGCTTTCTTT.

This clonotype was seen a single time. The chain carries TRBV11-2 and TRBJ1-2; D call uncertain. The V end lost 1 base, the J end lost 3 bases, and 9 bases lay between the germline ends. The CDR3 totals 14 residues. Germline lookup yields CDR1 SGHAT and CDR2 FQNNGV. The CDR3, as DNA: TGTGCCAGCAGCTTAGCCCCTGGACACTATGGCTACACCTTC. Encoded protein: CASSLAPGHYGYTF.

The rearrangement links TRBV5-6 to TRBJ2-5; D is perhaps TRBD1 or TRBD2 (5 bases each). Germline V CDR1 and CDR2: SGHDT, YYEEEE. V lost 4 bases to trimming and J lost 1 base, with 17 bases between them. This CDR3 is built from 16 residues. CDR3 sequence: CASSPNPGRPQETQYF. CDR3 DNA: TGTGCCAGCAGCCCGAACCCGGGACGGCCCCAAGAGACCCAGTACTTC.

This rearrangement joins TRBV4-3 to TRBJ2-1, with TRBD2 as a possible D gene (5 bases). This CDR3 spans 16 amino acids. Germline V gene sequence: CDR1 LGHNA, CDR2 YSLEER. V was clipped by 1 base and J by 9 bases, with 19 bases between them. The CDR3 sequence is CASSQATTSGYLEQFF. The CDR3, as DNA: TGCGCCAGCAGCCAAGCGACGACCAGCGGCTATCTTGAGCAGTTCTTC.

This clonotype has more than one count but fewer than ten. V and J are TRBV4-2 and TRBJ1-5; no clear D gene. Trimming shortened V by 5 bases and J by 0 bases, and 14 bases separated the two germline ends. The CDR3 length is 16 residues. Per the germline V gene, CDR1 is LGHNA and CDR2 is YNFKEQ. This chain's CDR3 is CASSVAAAYSNQPQHF. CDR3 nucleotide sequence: TGTGCCAGCAGCGTCGCGGCGGCCTATAGCAATCAGCCCCAGCATTTT.

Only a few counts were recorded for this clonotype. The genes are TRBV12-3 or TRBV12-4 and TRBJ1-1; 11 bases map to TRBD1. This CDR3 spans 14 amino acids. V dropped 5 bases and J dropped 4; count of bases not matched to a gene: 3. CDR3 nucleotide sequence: TGTGCCAGCAGTGGCGGGACAGGGGGCACTGAAGCTTTCTTT. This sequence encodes CASSGGTGGTEAFF.

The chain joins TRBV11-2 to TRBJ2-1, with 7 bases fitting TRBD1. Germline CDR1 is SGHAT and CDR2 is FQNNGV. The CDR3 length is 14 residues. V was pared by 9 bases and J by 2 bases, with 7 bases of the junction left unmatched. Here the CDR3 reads CASYEGAPYNEQFF. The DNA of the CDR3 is TGTGCCAGTTACGAGGGGGCTCCCTACAATGAGCAGTTCTTC.

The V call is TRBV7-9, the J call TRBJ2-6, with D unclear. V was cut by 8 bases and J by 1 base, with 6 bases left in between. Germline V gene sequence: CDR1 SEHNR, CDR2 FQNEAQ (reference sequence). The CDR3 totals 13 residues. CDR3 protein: CASLRSGANVLTF. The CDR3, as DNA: TGTGCCAGCCTGAGGTCTGGGGCCAACGTCCTGACTTTC.

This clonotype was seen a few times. CDR3 coding DNA: TGTGCCAGCAGCCCCACGACAGGGTATAGTCAGCCCCAGCATTTT. Its protein product is CASSPTTGYSQPQHF. V usage is TRBV6-5 and J usage is TRBJ1-5; 7 bases map to TRBD1. J gave up 6 bases and V 6 bases, and 11 bases lay outside the gene matches. Per the germline V gene, CDR1 is MNHEY and CDR2 is SVGAGI. The CDR3 is 15 residues long.

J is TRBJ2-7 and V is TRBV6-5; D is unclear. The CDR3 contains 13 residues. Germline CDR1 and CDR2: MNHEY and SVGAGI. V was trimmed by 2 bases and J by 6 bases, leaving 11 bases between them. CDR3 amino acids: CASSYGRLREQYF. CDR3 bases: TGTGCCAGCAGTTACGGCCGACTGCGCGAGCAGTACTTC.

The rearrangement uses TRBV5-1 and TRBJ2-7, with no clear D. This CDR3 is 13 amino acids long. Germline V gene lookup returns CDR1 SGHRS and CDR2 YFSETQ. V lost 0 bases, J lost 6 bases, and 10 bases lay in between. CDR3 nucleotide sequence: TGCGCCAGCAGCTTGGTCGGCCACCCCGAGCAGTACTTC. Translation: CASSLVGHPEQYF.

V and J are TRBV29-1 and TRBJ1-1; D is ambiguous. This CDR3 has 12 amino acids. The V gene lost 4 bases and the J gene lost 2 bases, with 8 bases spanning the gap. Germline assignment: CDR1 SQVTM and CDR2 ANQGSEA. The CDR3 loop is CSVVLGNTEAFF. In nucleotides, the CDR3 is TGCAGCGTTGTTCTGGGAAACACTGAAGCTTTCTTT.

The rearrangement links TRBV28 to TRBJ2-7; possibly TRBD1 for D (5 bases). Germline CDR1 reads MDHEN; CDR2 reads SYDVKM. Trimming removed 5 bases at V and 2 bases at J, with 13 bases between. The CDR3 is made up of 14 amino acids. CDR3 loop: CASSLKGFTYEQYF. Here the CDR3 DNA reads TGTGCCAGCAGTCTGAAGGGGTTCACCTACGAGCAGTACTTC.